One TCR beta chain is described in this entry. The antigen this receptor binds is unknown. Per-base quality was not reported, and no clone a single base away is much larger than it. The time point label of this sample denotes: patch test 3, about 24 weeks after DPC sensitization. Taken with the paper, the label for treatment or condition translates to: therapeutic diphenylcyclopropenone sensitization with weekly scalp DPC. At each patch-test visit, blood was drawn before the patch test was applied. To be eligible, patients had to be aged 18 to 70, diagnosed with alopecia and judged suitable for DPC therapy, while pregnant patients were excluded. Total RNA was extracted from unfractionated whole blood collected in Tempus Blood RNA tubes. This entry comes from a study of human T cells and chemical hapten exposure (dated by TCRdb to 2020 to 2022). For context, the study as a whole: For sensitization, 2% DPC in acetone was applied to a 2 cm by 2 cm area of upper inner arm skin. Patch testing was done on the upper back using Finn chambers containing 0.01% DPC, and results were scored after 6 days according to International Contact Dermatitis Research Group standards. Blood samples were taken from patients before sensitization (week 0) and at 2, 6 and about 24 weeks after DPC sensitization. Roughly 30 alopecia patients gave blood for TCR sequencing at one to four time points (pre-sensitization, 2, 6 and 24 weeks). This study followed changes in the peripheral blood TCR repertoire in vivo during primary and secondary sensitization of alopecia patients to the hapten diphenylcyclopropenone (DPC). The mostly female patient cohort included alopecia areata with under or over 50% scalp involvement, alopecia totalis and alopecia universalis. Patients additionally received weekly therapeutic DPC doses to the scalp throughout the approximately 25-week study period. Libraries were combined into a pool for sequencing, and differences in TCR yield between samples came mainly from small differences in library volumes within the pool. Study-level results and caveats: Repeated subsampling changed both the strength of the expansion versus patch-test correlation and the threshold at which the correlation became significant. Alopecia, a presumed autoimmune disease, was present in all patients, so the immune response of the patients might differ from that of healthy individuals. Patch test score was positively correlated with the number of PT1 expanded TCRs, with significance at thresholds 8, 16 and 32 but not at 4. The number of TCRs above 1 in 1000 frequency did not change with DPC sensitization; there was no evidence of global repertoire structure alterations. Significantly more large CDR3 similarity clusters were formed by expanded TCRs than by pre-sensitization or healthy control sets, consistent with antigen-driven responses.

Library generation was performed with RACE. Sequencing relied on a NextSeq 500. During library preparation, unique molecular identifiers were attached to individual cDNA molecules so that TCRs could be counted quantitatively and reproducibly. From each blood RNA sample, both TCR alpha and TCR beta chains were sequenced. In the paper's pipeline: A median of roughly 99,000 TCRs per sample was observed, with a range of roughly 20,000 to 700,000. The Decombinator software suite was used to annotate V, J and CDR3 in the TCR reads. To make PS versus PT1 abundance plots, every sample was subsampled to the same number of TCRs (28,000). TCRs were defined as expanded if absent before sensitization and observed at least eight times at the 2-week time point. The public sequencing data were trimmed at Q25 with fastp and processed into clonotypes with MiXCR by TCRdb, which kept only in-frame beta chains. Every CDR3 protein is listed once, alongside the most common genes and DNA of its rows. The V and J calls come from TCRdb's annotation, not from the publication. This sample lists 150,000 to 200,000 distinct CDR3 sequences; 28% were detected once. The ten largest account for 2.1% of the sample.

This TCR was recovered from a woman aged 18-29 years with alopecia areata. Some clones in this sample may be carry-over from other donors' samples. Here the sequenced sample was whole blood, taken in connection with sensitization to the hapten diphenylcyclopropenone (DPC).

The CDR3 protein is CASPKPNTGELFF. Here is the DNA: TGTGCCAGCCCCAAGCCGAACACCGGGGAGCTGTTTTTT. The chain joins TRBV28 to TRBJ2-2; no D gene is confidently identified. CDR1 and CDR2, looked up from the germline V gene, are MDHEN and SYDVKM. Measured from the cysteine to the phenylalanine, the CDR3 is 13 residues long. Only CDR3 DNA is held: 39 bases, read in frame from base 1. V lost 8 bases and J lost 0 bases; the stretch between them is 7 bases long.